This T cell receptor beta chain was sequenced in a study of T-cell memory formation after mild COVID-19. Study-wide results and caveats: Among clones contracting day 15 to 85, CD4/CD8 was balanced, whereas later expanders leaned CD4+.

A word on this clonotype: Its antigen is undetermined.

TCRdb reprocessed the 5' RACE reads with MiXCR, giving one entry per CDR3 protein. The data contain a few hundred thousand distinct CDR3 sequences, approximately 29% of them seen just once; the ten biggest clones take up around an eighth. J lost 3 bases, V lost 2 bases, and 7 bases had no gene match. Germline V CDR1 and CDR2: MDHEN, SYDVKM. The CDR3 is 16 residues long. Material for sequencing was PBMCs or a T cell subset sorted from them (not recorded which). The TCR comes from an adult woman who had mild COVID-19 (a few samples of this study predate the infection). Cell type and time point are not known. The chain employs TRBV28 and TRBJ2-5, with 9 nucleotides matching TRBD1. CDR3 bases: TGTGCCAGCAGTTTACGGGACAGGGTTACGGAAGAGACCCAGTACTTC. Protein sequence: CASSLRDRVTEETQYF. The variable domain in full, with the rest retrieved from reference TRBV28 and TRBJ2-5, is DVKVTQSSRYLVKRTGEKVFLECVQDMDHENMFWYRQDPGLGLRLIYFSYDVKMKEKGDIPEGYSVSREKKERFSLILESASTNQTSMYLCASSLRDRVTEETQYFGPGTRLLVL.